A single sample is the source of the 24 T cell receptor beta chains below, sequenced in a study of identical twins. One entry per CDR3 protein, called by TCRdb with MiXCR from the 5' RACE reads. This sample has 500,000 to 550,000 distinct CDR3 sequences; roughly 21% occur once, and the top ten carry roughly 0.91%. These data are also associated with another study on T cells expressing NK-cell markers.

Sequenced: CD4+ T cells sorted from blood. The receptors here all came from a woman under 30 in good health.

This rearrangement joins TRBV10-3 to TRBJ2-1, with 8 bases identical to TRBD1. This CDR3 has 14 amino acids. With V trimmed by 5 bases and J by 6 bases, 6 bases remained unmatched. Germline lookup yields CDR1 ENHRY and CDR2 SYGVKD. The CDR3 loop reads CAISKSTGVNEQFF. The CDR3 DNA sequence: TGTGCCATCAGTAAATCGACAGGGGTCAATGAGCAGTTCTTC.

The chain joins TRBV5-1 to TRBJ2-1; 10 bases are a match to TRBD1. Germline CDR1 SGHRS, CDR2 YFSETQ. The CDR3 is 15 amino acids. V dropped 6 bases and J dropped 7; count of bases not matched to a gene: 10. CDR3 region: CASTGRDRGKNEQFF. The CDR3 nucleotides read TGCGCCAGCACGGGACGGGACAGGGGAAAGAATGAGCAGTTCTTC.

This clonotype has at least ten counts. The chain employs TRBV20-1 and TRBJ2-4, with unresolved D. The CDR3 extends over 16 amino acids. Germline V gene lookup returns CDR1 DFQATT and CDR2 SNEGSKA (reference sequence). Trimming pared 3 bases from V and 0 bases from J, leaving 15 bases between. CDR3 in amino acids: CSASVASTLAKNIQYF. The CDR3 DNA reads TGCAGTGCTAGTGTTGCCAGCACCCTAGCCAAAAACATTCAGTACTTC.

The rearrangement joins TRBV7-7 to TRBJ2-2, with a weak D call TRBD2 (6 bases). The CDR3 has 14 amino acids. Looked up from germline, CDR1 is SSHAT and CDR2 is FNYEAQ (reference sequence). The chain's CDR3 is CATAGQGNTGELFF. Here the CDR3 DNA reads TGTGCTACCGCGGGGCAGGGGAACACCGGGGAGCTGTTTTTT.

The CDR3 nucleotides are TGCGCCAGCAGCTTGGTGGGTGGGGATTCACCCCTCCACTTT. It translates to CASSLVGGDSPLHF. The V gene is TRBV5-1, the J gene TRBJ1-6; D ambiguous. V was cut by 0 bases and J by 8 bases, with 9 bases left in between. Per the germline V gene, CDR1 is SGHRS and CDR2 is YFSETQ. The length of the CDR3 is 14 residues.

The rearrangement joins TRBV20-1 to TRBJ1-2; D gene ambiguous. CDR1 is DFQATT and CDR2 is SNEGSKA in the germline V gene (reference sequence). This CDR3 is built from 11 residues. V was pared by 4 bases and J by 4 bases, with 7 bases between. The CDR3 DNA sequence: TGCAGTGCTACAAACAGCTATGGCTACACCTTC. It translates to CSATNSYGYTF.

The chain carries TRBV7-8 and TRBJ2-7; 8 bases map to TRBD2. Trimming took 5 bases from V and 0 from J; bases not matched to a gene: 6. CDR3 length: 15 amino acids. The germline CDR1 and CDR2 sequences are SGHVS and FQNEAQ. The CDR3 nucleotides read TGTGCCAGCAGCCGGCGACTAGCGCACTCCTACGAGCAGTACTTC. Its protein is CASSRRLAHSYEQYF.

Only a few counts were recorded for this clonotype. V gene TRBV6-5 combines with J gene TRBJ1-1; the D is unclear. The CDR3 is 15 amino acids. Germline V lookup: CDR1 MNHEY, CDR2 SVGAGI. Trimming left V 0 bases short and J 2 bases short, with 10 bases between. The CDR3 nucleotides are TGTGCCAGCAGTTACTCGGCAGGAGCAAACACTGAAGCTTTCTTT. It is translated as CASSYSAGANTEAFF.

The J gene is TRBJ1-2, the V gene TRBV20-1, with 7 nucleotides matching TRBD1. J gave up 8 bases and V 6 bases, and 9 bases lay outside the gene matches. The CDR3 totals 12 residues. Germline V gives CDR1 DFQATT, CDR2 SNEGSKA (reference sequence). CDR3 in DNA: TGCAGTGCCCTGGGACAGCTGGGAGGCTACACCTTC. Translation gives CSALGQLGGYTF.

The chain employs TRBV6-5 and TRBJ2-5, with 7 bases identical to TRBD2. The length of the CDR3 is 14 residues. CDR1 and CDR2 (germline): MNHEY, SVGAGI. V trimming: 2 bases; J trimming: 2 bases; junction bases outside the gene matches: 2. The CDR3 spells CASSYAGEQETQYF. CDR3 nucleotides: TGTGCCAGCAGTTACGCGGGGGAACAAGAGACCCAGTACTTC.

Many counts were recorded for this clonotype. V is TRBV12-3 or TRBV12-4 and J is TRBJ1-5; D perhaps matches TRBD1 (5 bases). V was clipped by 6 bases and J by 2 bases, with 14 bases between them. The CDR3 covers 15 residues. CDR3 amino acids: CASSPGLGRNQPQHF. Written as DNA, the CDR3 is TGTGCCAGCAGCCCAGGGTTGGGCCGCAATCAGCCCCAGCATTTT.

CDR3 DNA: TGTGCCAGCAGACCCATGCGGTCGATCACAGATACGCAGTATTTT. Residues: CASRPMRSITDTQYF. V is TRBV28 and J is TRBJ2-3; D is uncertain. From germline, CDR1 is MDHEN and CDR2 SYDVKM. V dropped 6 bases and J dropped 2 bases, with 15 bases sitting between them. CDR3 length: 15 residues. Full variable domain (missing parts from reference TRBV28 and TRBJ2-3): DVKVTQSSRYLVKRTGEKVFLECVQDMDHENMFWYRQDPGLGLRLIYFSYDVKMKEKGDIPEGYSVSREKKERFSLILESASTNQTSMYLCASRPMRSITDTQYFGPGTRLTVL.

The rearrangement uses TRBV7-3 and TRBJ2-5; D possibly uses TRBD1 or TRBD2 (5 bases each). This CDR3 has 14 amino acids. From germline, CDR1 is SGHTA and CDR2 FQGTGA. The V gene lost 1 base and the J gene lost 3 bases, with 9 bases spanning the gap. The CDR3 DNA sequence: TGTGCCAGCAGCTTAATGGGGACGGAAGAGACCCAGTACTTC. Encoded protein: CASSLMGTEETQYF.

The chain couples TRBV25-1 to TRBJ1-1; tentatively, D is TRBD1 (5 bases). The V and J ends lost 4 bases and 5 bases respectively, with 23 bases between them. Per the germline V gene, CDR1 is MGHDK and CDR2 is SYGVNS. This CDR3 contains 17 residues. The CDR3 spells CASSASWGRGSKTEAFF. CDR3 DNA: TGTGCCAGCAGTGCCTCCTGGGGCCGAGGGTCGAAAACTGAAGCTTTCTTT.

The gene calls are TRBV29-1 and TRBJ2-1, with TRBD2 identical over 8 bases. With 4 bases clipped from V and 4 bases from J, the junction kept 12 bases outside the gene matches. CDR1 and CDR2 from the germline V gene are SQVTM and ANQGSEA. The CDR3 covers 16 residues. The DNA for the CDR3 is TGCAGCGTTGTGCAGCGGGAGCTGATATCGTACAATGAGCAGTTCTTC. It translates to CSVVQRELISYNEQFF.

This clonotype was detected only a few times. The chain recombines TRBV10-3 with TRBJ2-5; 7 bases are a match to TRBD2. Germline assignment: CDR1 ENHRY and CDR2 SYGVKD. The CDR3 runs to 14 residues. V lost 6 bases, J lost 4 bases, and 8 bases stayed unmatched. The CDR3 here is CAISARGEGETQYF. The CDR3 DNA reads as TGTGCCATCAGCGCTCGGGGGGAGGGAGAGACCCAGTACTTC.

This clonotype has more than one count but fewer than ten. This CDR3 is CASSLNGAVDTQYF. The CDR3 bases are TGCGCCAGCAGCTTGAATGGGGCGGTAGATACGCAGTATTTT. The rearrangement links TRBV5-1 to TRBJ2-3; TRBD1 might be the D (5 bases). From germline, CDR1 is SGHRS and CDR2 YFSETQ. The CDR3 is made up of 14 amino acids. V lost 1 base, J lost 5 bases, and 11 bases lay in between.

This clonotype was observed a few times. V and J are TRBV20-1 and TRBJ2-3; D is possibly TRBD1 or TRBD2 (5 bases each). The V and J ends lost 0 bases and 1 base respectively, with 8 bases between them. Germline lookup yields CDR1 DFQATT and CDR2 SNEGSKA (reference sequence). The CDR3 extends over 14 amino acids. For the CDR3, the DNA is TGCAGTGCTAGAGATCGGGGCGGCACAGATACGCAGTATTTT. It encodes CSARDRGGTDTQYF.

This clonotype has just a few counts. This chain connects TRBV5-1 to TRBJ2-1; 8 bases align to TRBD2. Trimming at V came to 0 bases and at J to 7 bases, leaving 15 bases not matched to a gene. CDR1 and CDR2 (germline): SGHRS, YFSETQ. There are 18 residues in the CDR3. CDR3 sequence reads: CASSLDGLVLAGGNEQFF. The CDR3 DNA reads TGCGCCAGCAGCTTGGACGGTTTGGTTCTCGCGGGAGGAAATGAGCAGTTCTTC.

The V gene is TRBV6-7, the J gene TRBJ2-1; D is unresolved. TRBV6-7 is flagged as an ORF with uncertain function. V was clipped by 7 bases and J by 7 bases, with 8 bases between them. The CDR3 covers 11 residues. The CDR3 region is CASNQINEQFF. The CDR3 bases are TGTGCCAGCAACCAGATTAATGAGCAGTTCTTC.

The J gene is TRBJ1-5, the V gene TRBV20-1; maybe TRBD1 (5 bases). There are 14 residues in the CDR3. The ends were cut back, 5 bases at V and 4 bases at J, with 15 bases in the middle. Per the germline V gene, CDR1 is DFQATT and CDR2 is SNEGSKA (reference sequence). In DNA, the CDR3 is TGCAGTGCTTTTAGCAACAGGAATAATCAGCCCCAGCATTTT. Translation gives CSAFSNRNNQPQHF.

The sample holds a few counts of this clonotype. This rearrangement joins TRBV6-5 to TRBJ1-6; 7 bases are a match to TRBD1. This CDR3 region has 15 residues. CDR1 is MNHEY, CDR2 SVGAGI, per germline. After removal of 0 bases from V and 7 bases from J, the junction contained 3 bases not matched to a gene. CDR3 loop: CASSYSTGWNSPLHF. DNA for the CDR3: TGTGCCAGCAGTTACTCGACAGGGTGGAATTCACCCCTCCACTTT.

This chain joins TRBV19 and TRBJ2-4; D might be TRBD2 (6 bases). Germline V gene sequence: CDR1 LNHDA, CDR2 SQIVND (reference sequence). CDR3 size: 15 residues. V lost 8 bases and J lost 0, with 14 bases in between. Written as DNA, the CDR3 is TGTGCCAGTCAAATAGCGGAGGGAGCCAAAAACATTCAGTACTTC. Protein: CASQIAEGAKNIQYF.

The chain recombines TRBV20-1 with TRBJ2-4; TRBD1 is a possible D gene (6 bases). The germline V and J ends were trimmed by 5 bases and 6 bases, with 17 bases remaining between them. The CDR3 runs 14 residues. Germline values: CDR1 DFQATT, CDR2 SNEGSKA (reference sequence). The CDR3 region is CSAWGPGRGNIQYF. The CDR3, as DNA: TGCAGTGCTTGGGGGCCAGGGCGTGGAAACATTCAGTACTTC.